This T cell receptor (beta chain) was observed in a study of T cells after yellow fever vaccination. V gave up 5 bases and J gave up 7 bases; unmatched junction bases: 10. This CDR3 region has 14 residues. Looked up from germline, CDR1 is SNHLY and CDR2 is FYNNEI. From the 5' RACE reads, TCRdb called clonotypes with MiXCR, one entry per CDR3 protein. Seen here are 300,000 or so distinct CDR3 sequences, roughly 8.6% observed once, and the top ten hold around 17%. This TCR was recovered from a man in his late teens or twenties who received the YFV17D yellow fever vaccine. The chain links TRBV2 to TRBJ1-1, with 7 bases matching TRBD1. Specimen: PBMCs, collected about 49 days after the first yellow fever vaccination. CDR3 loop: CASSRGPYGGEAFF. The CDR3 DNA follows: TGTGCCAGCAGTAGGGGGCCTTACGGTGGTGAAGCTTTCTTT.